The T cell receptor (beta chain) described here comes from a study of neurological immune-mediated disorders (dated by TCRdb to about 2019). Notes on the research overall: Of the roughly 34 multiple sclerosis patients, some 30 had relapsing-remitting MS and 3 had secondary progressive MS. Peripheral blood TCR-beta repertoires from patients with HTLV-I-associated myelopathy (HAM/TSP), patients with multiple sclerosis, and healthy controls were compared in the study using UMI-based sequencing. Alongside PBMC samples, the set of some 98 TCR-beta libraries contained longitudinal samples, technical triplicates, and paired CD4+ and CD8+ T-cell subsets that had been sorted. The cohort comprised some 71 subjects: about 15 HAM/TSP patients, 34 multiple sclerosis patients and 20 healthy controls. General findings and caveats noted by the study authors: Expanded clones from different subjects shared no identical CDR3 amino acid sequences, which suggests that TCR-beta repertoires were private in all groups. The MS cluster was not associated with any clinical or MRI features, and the authors stated that larger cohorts are needed. TCR clonal expansion was greatest in HAM/TSP patients and smallest in MS patients, who ranked below even healthy controls. Repertoires from 18 of 34 MS patients were grouped by phylogenetic analysis into a cluster of related CDR3 sequences, suggesting a possible repertoire-level signature.

Libraries from unsorted PBMCs were made from 2 million PBMCs kept in RNAlater at -80 degrees C until RNA extraction. The multiple sclerosis patients were enrolled in a US clinical protocol that evaluated disease progression with magnetic resonance imaging. PBMCs were separated from peripheral blood using Ficoll-Hypaque density gradient centrifugation and then cryopreserved in liquid nitrogen. From the cysteine through the phenylalanine, the CDR3 covers 16 amino acids. Left in the record is the CDR3 DNA by itself, 48 bases read in frame from the first base. V is cut by 0 bases and J by 6 bases, and the space between the germline ends is 14 bases. As encoded in the germline V gene (reference sequence), CDR1 is PRHDT while CDR2 is FYEKMQ. This clonotype was seen repeatedly, ten times or more. Its antigen is currently not known. Base qualities were left out, and no much larger clone turns up one base away.

cDNA synthesis used template-switch 5'RACE with a primer carrying a 10-nucleotide random unique molecular identifier tagging each TCR transcript. Every sequencing run covered 15-18 subjects and yielded more than 160 million TCR-beta sequences. Total RNA was extracted with the RNeasy kit. Using the KAPA Real-time Library Amplification kit, TCR-beta VDJ regions were amplified with primers for the TCR constant region and the 5'RACE anchor. A first PCR added sample indexes and Illumina adaptors, and a second PCR then raised library yield. After Ampure bead purification, the roughly 650 bp TCR product was size-selected on a 2% E-gel SizeSelection system. Before pooling, libraries had their quality checked on a Bioanalyzer, their concentration measured with Qubit, and their quantity determined with the Kapa Library Quantification kit. Paired-end 2 x 150 bp sequencing of the libraries was performed on an Illumina HiSeq 2500. To increase sequence diversity, roughly 24-31% phiX was spiked into each library pool. As for how the authors treated the data: The quality-filtered reads were processed with the UMI-based MiGEC pipeline, whose error correction step removed more than 80% of the raw TCR sequences. IMGT germline references were used for alignment of VDJ genes, and clonotypes were defined by a unique CDR3 amino acid sequence together with V-J genes. Clonal expansion, Shannon diversity, and CDR3 relatedness (CalcPairwiseDistances, ClusterSamples) were evaluated with VDJtools, and phylogenetic trees were built with CLCbio workbench. Clones with at least 8 unique UMIs were defined as expanded, with this threshold being based on coefficient-of-variation modelling across technical triplicates. TCRdb itself trimmed the public reads at Q25 with fastp, ran MiXCR and retained productive beta chains. Here each entry gathers all rows of one CDR3 protein and keeps the most common genes and DNA. None of the V and J calls come from the authors' own analysis; TCRdb made them. The sample includes 65,000 to 95,000 distinct CDR3 sequences, with approximately 5% observed a single time. The biggest ten clones account for roughly 2.2% of the sample.

Source material: PBMCs. The chain uses TRBV13 and TRBJ1-4, with no confident D gene call. This clonotype was sampled from a woman under 40 with multiple sclerosis. The CDR3 protein sequence reads: CASSLGESSGDEKLFF. The bases are TGTGCCAGCAGCTTAGGTGAGAGCAGCGGGGATGAAAAACTGTTTTTT.